The sequence of this T cell receptor beta chain was determined in a study of blood T cell repertoires in COVID-19. Study overall: The origin of the acute and convalescent COVID-19 samples was the United States, Italy and Spain. The cDNA or gDNA used as material had been derived from T cells, B-cell-depleted T cells, or PBMCs.

Germline V gene data show CDR1 as KGHDR and CDR2 as SFDVKD. The J segment lost 6 bases and the V segment lost 6 bases, leaving 6 bases of the junction unmatched. The CDR3 consists of 14 residues. In the authors' workflow: It was from reference gene primer amplification that nucleated cell counts were estimated. Clones were sequenced by immunoSEQ multiplex PCR, and TCRdb holds only the in-frame ones, with some missing. That table is the source of V, J and clone size, and D and trimming were worked out from the DNA. The sample lists hundreds of thousands of clones; around 90% were seen once. The chain combines TRBV24-1 with TRBJ2-3, with 9 nucleotides matching TRBD2. Sequenced material: peripheral blood. The source is a man aged 55 to 69 who had recovered from COVID-19. The CDR3 DNA is TGTGCCACCAGTTTAGCGGGAGTTCCCGATACGCAGTATTTT. As protein: CATSLAGVPDTQYF.